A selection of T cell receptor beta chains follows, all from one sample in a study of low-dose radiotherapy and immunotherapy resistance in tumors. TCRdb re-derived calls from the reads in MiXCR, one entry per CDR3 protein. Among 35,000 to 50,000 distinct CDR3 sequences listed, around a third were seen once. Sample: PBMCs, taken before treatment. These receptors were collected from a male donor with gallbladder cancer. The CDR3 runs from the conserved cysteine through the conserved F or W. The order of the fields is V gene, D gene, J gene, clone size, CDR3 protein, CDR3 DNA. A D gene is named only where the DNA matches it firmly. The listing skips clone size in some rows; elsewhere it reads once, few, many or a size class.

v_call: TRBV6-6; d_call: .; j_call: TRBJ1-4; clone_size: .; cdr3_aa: CASSTGTLATNEKLFF; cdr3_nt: TGTGCCAGCAGTACCGGGACATTAGCAACTAATGAAAAACTGTTTTTT
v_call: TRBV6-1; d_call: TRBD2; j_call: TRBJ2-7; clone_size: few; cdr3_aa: CASRSTSGGYEQYF; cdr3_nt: TGTGCCAGCAGGTCGACTAGCGGGGGCTACGAGCAGTACTTC
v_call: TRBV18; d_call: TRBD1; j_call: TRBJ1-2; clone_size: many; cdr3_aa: CASSPGTDGYTF; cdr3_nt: TGTGCCAGCTCCCCAGGGACAGATGGCTACACCTTC
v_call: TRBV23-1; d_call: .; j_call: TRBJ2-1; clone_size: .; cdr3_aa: CASNPLEIF; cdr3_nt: TGCGCCAGCAACCCCCTGGAGATCTTC
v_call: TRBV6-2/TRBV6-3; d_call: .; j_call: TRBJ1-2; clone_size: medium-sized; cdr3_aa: CASSSTEFTF; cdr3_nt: TGTGCCAGCAGCAGCACGGAATTCACCTTC
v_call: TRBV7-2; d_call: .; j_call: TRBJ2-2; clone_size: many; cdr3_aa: CASSPQYTGELFF; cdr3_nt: TGTGCCAGCAGCCCCCAGTACACCGGGGAGCTGTTTTTT
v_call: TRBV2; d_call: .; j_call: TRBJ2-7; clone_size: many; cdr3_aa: CASRGARRQYF; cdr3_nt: TGTGCCAGCAGGGGGGCCCGGCGACAGTACTTC
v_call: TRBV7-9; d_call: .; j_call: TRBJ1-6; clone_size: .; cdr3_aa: CASSPTGYNSPLHF; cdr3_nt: TGTGCCAGCAGCCCGACAGGCTATAATTCACCCCTCCACTTT
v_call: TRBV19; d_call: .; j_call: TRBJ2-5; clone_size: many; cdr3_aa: CASSVGETQYF; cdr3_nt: TGTGCCAGTAGTGTTGGAGAGACCCAGTACTTC
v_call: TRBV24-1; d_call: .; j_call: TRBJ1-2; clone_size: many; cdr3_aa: CATSKGDGYTF; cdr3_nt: TGTGCCACCAGCAAGGGAGACGGCTACACCTTC
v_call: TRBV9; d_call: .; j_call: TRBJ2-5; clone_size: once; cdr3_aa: CASSFYICSPGRTAETQYF; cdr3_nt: .
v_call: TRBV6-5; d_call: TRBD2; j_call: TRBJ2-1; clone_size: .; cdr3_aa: CAIKTSGKNNEQFF; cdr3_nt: TGTGCCATCAAGACTAGCGGAAAGAACAATGAGCAGTTCTTC